This entry features one T cell receptor beta chain sequence. Its antigen is unidentified. This entry belongs to a study of cytomegalovirus exposure and HLA in healthy donors. Broader study findings: There were some public TCRs occurring in many donors, but most TCR sequences were rare. CMV serostatus was the sole immune exposure data available.

PCR was performed using 60 Vbeta and 13 Jbeta primers. Using immunoSEQ multiplex PCR, the repertoire was profiled, and TCRdb retains in-frame clones only, with some absent. Here the sample spans about 160,000 clones, almost 80% being singletons. This CDR3 spans 15 amino acids. V was pared by 7 bases and J by 0 bases, with 6 bases of the junction left unmatched. Germline V gene sequence: CDR1 LNHDA, CDR2 SQIVND (reference sequence). Sequenced sample: PBMCs. This chain links TRBV19 with TRBJ2-3; 8 bases are shared with TRBD2. The clonotype originates from a male donor in good health and CMV-seronegative. Here the CDR3 reads CASTGSGASTDTQYF. CDR3 bases: TGTGCCAGTACCGGTAGCGGGGCTAGCACAGATACGCAGTATTTT.